This T cell receptor (beta chain) was obtained from a study of blood T cell repertoires in COVID-19. Germline V gene lookup returns CDR1 MNHEY and CDR2 SVGAGI. This CDR3 has 15 amino acids. The junction had 4 bases not matched to a gene; V was cut back by 6 bases and J by 0 bases. The protocol was immunoSEQ multiplex PCR, while the TCRdb copy is restricted to in-frame clones and leaves out a portion. The data show 200,000 to 300,000 clones, approximately 86% seen once. The chain carries TRBV6-5 and TRBJ1-5, with TRBD1 identical over 8 bases. The receptor's source is a man aged 40-49 years who had recovered from COVID-19. Material for sequencing was peripheral blood. CDR3 sequence reads: CASSRTGSSNQPQHF. The CDR3 DNA reads TGTGCCAGCAGCAGGACAGGGAGTAGCAATCAGCCCCAGCATTTT.